The T cell receptor beta chain described here comes from a study of CD8+ T cells in alopecia areata. Investigators isolated RNA and reverse transcribed it into cDNA to act as the sequencing template. Assay used: immunoSEQ multiplex PCR; TCRdb lists only in-frame clones, some missing. Of about 150,000 clones in the sample, approximately 45% are singletons; the top ten hold roughly 6.8%. The CDR3 has 16 amino acids. Trimming left V 0 bases short and J 10 bases short, with 20 bases between. CDR1 and CDR2 from the germline V gene are SGHRS and YFSETQ. Source material: CD4+ T cells sorted from blood. The chain joins TRBV5-1 to TRBJ1-5, with a tentative D call TRBD1 (6 bases). The receptor's source is a human donor with alopecia areata. Here the CDR3 DNA reads TGCGCCAGCAGCTTGGCGCCGGGACAAGGATCAAGCCCCCAGCATTTT. Its protein is CASSLAPGQGSSPQHF.